This T cell receptor (beta chain) was identified in a study of molecular identifiers for immune sequencing clone quantification. TCRdb reprocessed the PCR reads via MiXCR and lists one record per CDR3 protein. The sample yields hundreds of thousands of distinct CDR3 sequences, roughly 23% seen once. This CDR3 spans 13 amino acids. Germline-derived CDR1 and CDR2 are SEHNR and FQNEAQ (reference sequence). Trimming pared 4 bases from V and 13 bases from J, leaving 19 bases between. J is TRBJ1-1 and V is TRBV7-9; the D gene is possibly TRBD1 (6 bases). The clonotype originates from a human donor in good health. Some libraries in this study had Jurkat cell RNA spiked in. Sequencing was carried out using naive CD8+ T cells from blood, with Jurkat cell RNA spiked in. Subset indicated: FACS-sorted CD8+CD4-CCR7+CD45RA+ naive T cells. CDR3 nucleotide sequence: TGTGCCAGCAGCTCCGTGGGGGGGCAGGGGAGTTTCTTT. Encoded protein: CASSSVGGQGSFF.